This is a list of T cell receptor beta chains from one sample in a study of cytomegalovirus exposure and HLA in healthy donors. The assay was immunoSEQ multiplex PCR, and TCRdb's table has in-frame clones only and misses some. The sample has 90,000 to 150,000 clones; roughly 88% are singletons. The sample taken for sequencing was PBMCs. These receptors were taken from a man aged 18 to 29 in good health and CMV-seronegative. CDR3s include the opening cysteine and the closing phenylalanine or tryptophan. A D gene is named only where the DNA matches it firmly. Part of the rows lack a size; the others show once, few, many or a class for expanded clones.

d_call: .; clone_size: .; j_call: TRBJ1-1; v_call: TRBV2; cdr3_nt: TGTGCCAGCAGTGAAAGACCCGAGGGCACTGAAGCTTTCTTT; cdr3_aa: CASSERPEGTEAFF
d_call: TRBD2; clone_size: .; j_call: TRBJ2-2; v_call: TRBV7-9; cdr3_nt: TGTGCCAGCAGCTTCGAGGCGGGAGTTAAGAACACCGGGGAGCTGTTTTTT; cdr3_aa: CASSFEAGVKNTGELFF
d_call: .; clone_size: once; j_call: TRBJ2-3; v_call: TRBV6-6; cdr3_nt: TGTGCCAGCAGTTACTCTTCGGGGTCAGATACGCAGTATTTT; cdr3_aa: CASSYSSGSDTQYF
d_call: TRBD2; clone_size: .; j_call: TRBJ2-3; v_call: TRBV19; cdr3_nt: TGTGCCAGTAGTCCCGTTAGCGGGAGAGCAGATACGCAGTATTTT; cdr3_aa: CASSPVSGRADTQYF
d_call: .; clone_size: .; j_call: TRBJ1-5; v_call: TRBV28; cdr3_nt: TGTGCCAGCAGTTTATTACAGCCTAGCAATCAGCCCCAGCATTTT; cdr3_aa: CASSLLQPSNQPQHF
d_call: TRBD1; clone_size: .; j_call: TRBJ2-6; v_call: TRBV2; cdr3_nt: TGTGCCAGCACCGGAAGGGGGCAGGGGGGGGCCAACGTCCTGACTTTC; cdr3_aa: CASTGRGQGGANVLTF
d_call: .; clone_size: .; j_call: TRBJ2-7; v_call: TRBV9; cdr3_nt: TGTGCCAGCAGCGTAGCTGGGGGGAGGTACGAGCAGTACTTC; cdr3_aa: CASSVAGGRYEQYF
d_call: .; clone_size: .; j_call: TRBJ2-7; v_call: TRBV6-4; cdr3_nt: TGTGCCACCAGGTCGTACACCTACGAGCAGTACTTC; cdr3_aa: CATRSYTYEQYF
d_call: .; clone_size: .; j_call: TRBJ1-4; v_call: TRBV5-1; cdr3_nt: TGCGCCAGCAGCTTGGAGTGGGCCGATGAAAAACTGTTTTTT; cdr3_aa: CASSLEWADEKLFF
d_call: .; clone_size: .; j_call: TRBJ2-1; v_call: TRBV7-8; cdr3_nt: TGTGCCAGCAGCGGGCGGACTATCCTATATGAGCAGTTCTTC; cdr3_aa: CASSGRTILYEQFF
d_call: .; clone_size: .; j_call: TRBJ2-5; v_call: TRBV5-6; cdr3_nt: TGTGCCAGCAGCCGTCCGATGGGACTCCACCAAGAGACCCAGTACTTC; cdr3_aa: CASSRPMGLHQETQYF
d_call: .; clone_size: .; j_call: TRBJ1-2; v_call: TRBV6-5; cdr3_nt: TGTGCCAGCAGTTACTTAAAGGGGGGAGGGTATGGCTACACCTTC; cdr3_aa: CASSYLKGGGYGYTF
d_call: TRBD1; clone_size: .; j_call: TRBJ2-5; v_call: TRBV7-6; cdr3_nt: TGTGCCAGCAGCAACACAGGGGCTAAAGAGACCCAGTACTTC; cdr3_aa: CASSNTGAKETQYF
d_call: .; clone_size: .; j_call: TRBJ1-2; v_call: TRBV11-2; cdr3_nt: TGTGCCAGCAGCTCGAGCGAAATCTATGGCTACACCTTC; cdr3_aa: CASSSSEIYGYTF
d_call: .; clone_size: once; j_call: TRBJ2-2; v_call: TRBV11-2; cdr3_nt: TGTGCCAGCAGCTTTTCAGGCGGGGTTCCCGGGGAGCTGTTTTTT; cdr3_aa: CASSFSGGVPGELFF
d_call: .; clone_size: .; j_call: TRBJ2-2; v_call: TRBV5-8; cdr3_nt: TGTGCCAGCAGCCTTTTGCCCGGGGCGAACACCGGGGAGCTGTTTTTT; cdr3_aa: CASSLLPGANTGELFF
d_call: .; clone_size: .; j_call: TRBJ1-5; v_call: TRBV19; cdr3_nt: TGTGCCAGTACCCCCAGTGGTCTGAATCAGCCCCAGCATTTT; cdr3_aa: CASTPSGLNQPQHF
d_call: TRBD1; clone_size: many; j_call: TRBJ2-7; v_call: TRBV5-1; cdr3_nt: TGCGCCAGCAGCTTGTGGTTCGGGACAGCACGCTACGAGCAGTACTTC; cdr3_aa: CASSLWFGTARYEQYF
d_call: .; clone_size: .; j_call: TRBJ1-1; v_call: TRBV6-4; cdr3_nt: TGTGCCAGCAGTGCTATAATGAACACTGAAGCTTTCTTT; cdr3_aa: CASSAIMNTEAFF
d_call: TRBD1; clone_size: few; j_call: TRBJ1-5; v_call: TRBV19; cdr3_nt: TGTGCCAGTAGTACGACAGGGTTGGAGCCCCAGCATTTT; cdr3_aa: CASSTTGLEPQHF
d_call: .; clone_size: .; j_call: TRBJ2-2; v_call: TRBV5-8; cdr3_nt: TGTGCCAGCAGCCCCCGGGACTGGAACACCGGGGAGCTGTTTTTT; cdr3_aa: CASSPRDWNTGELFF
d_call: .; clone_size: .; j_call: TRBJ2-1; v_call: TRBV2; cdr3_nt: TGTGCCAGCAGTATTGACAGAGGGGGATACAATGAGCAGTTCTTC; cdr3_aa: CASSIDRGGYNEQFF
d_call: .; clone_size: once; j_call: TRBJ2-1; v_call: TRBV9; cdr3_nt: TGTGCCAGCAGCGTAGCGGGGTATGGATGGCGGGGCCACAATGAGCAGTTCTTC; cdr3_aa: CASSVAGYGWRGHNEQFF
d_call: TRBD1; clone_size: .; j_call: TRBJ2-5; v_call: TRBV11-2; cdr3_nt: TGTGCCAGCAGCCCCGGGACAGGGGTTCTGGAGACCCAGTACTTC; cdr3_aa: CASSPGTGVLETQYF
d_call: TRBD1; clone_size: .; j_call: TRBJ2-7; v_call: TRBV5-4; cdr3_nt: TGTGCCAGCAGGCTGGGGACAGACACCTACGAGCAGTACTTC; cdr3_aa: CASRLGTDTYEQYF
d_call: .; clone_size: .; j_call: TRBJ1-5; v_call: TRBV19; cdr3_nt: TGTGCCACCTCGGGGGGGAGCGGTCAGCCCCAGCATTTT; cdr3_aa: CATSGGSGQPQHF
d_call: .; clone_size: once; j_call: TRBJ2-1; v_call: TRBV7-2; cdr3_nt: TGTGCCAGCAGCTTAGGAGTTTTCAATGAGCAGTTCTTC; cdr3_aa: CASSLGVFNEQFF